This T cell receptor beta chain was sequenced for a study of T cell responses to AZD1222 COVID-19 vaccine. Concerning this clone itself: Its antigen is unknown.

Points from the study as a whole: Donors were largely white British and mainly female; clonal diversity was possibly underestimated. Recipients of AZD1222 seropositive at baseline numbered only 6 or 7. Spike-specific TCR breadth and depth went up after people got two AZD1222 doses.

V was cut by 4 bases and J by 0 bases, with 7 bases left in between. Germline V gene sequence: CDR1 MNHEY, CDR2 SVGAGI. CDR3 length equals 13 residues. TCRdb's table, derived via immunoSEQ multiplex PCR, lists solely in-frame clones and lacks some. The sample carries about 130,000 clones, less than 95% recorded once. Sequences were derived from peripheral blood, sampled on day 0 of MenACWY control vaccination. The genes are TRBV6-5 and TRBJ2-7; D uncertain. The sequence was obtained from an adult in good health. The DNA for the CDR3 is TGTGCCAGCAGTTCGGACGGCTCCTACGAGCAGTACTTC. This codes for CASSSDGSYEQYF.